A single T cell receptor (beta chain) is shown here with its context. The sample belongs to a study of response to subunit inactivated influenza vaccine. This CDR3 spans 14 amino acids. Germline V CDR1 and CDR2: MNHEY, SVGEGT. The ends were cut back, 6 bases at V and 3 bases at J, with 12 bases in the middle. TCRdb itself ran the RT-PCR reads through MiXCR, one entry per CDR3 protein. The sample consists of about half a million distinct CDR3 sequences, 7.6% of them appearing once. J is TRBJ1-5 and V is TRBV6-2 or TRBV6-3; weak D call: TRBD1 (5 bases). The sequence came from a man aged 45 to 75 who received an inactivated influenza vaccine. The sample consisted of PBMCs from blood, taken about 23 months after vaccination. CDR3 sequence (DNA): TGTGCCAGCAGACCTGAGGGGCTCAATCAGCCCCAGCATTTT. It yields the protein CASRPEGLNQPQHF.